The T cell receptor beta chain under discussion was sequenced for a study of T cell responses to AZD1222 COVID-19 vaccine. Clones were sequenced by immunoSEQ multiplex PCR, and TCRdb holds only the in-frame ones, with some missing. The sample includes fewer than 200,000 clones, roughly 88% of them seen just once. The sequencing here drew on peripheral blood, taken 28 days after the second AZD1222 dose. The clonotype originates from an adult who received the AZD1222 COVID-19 vaccine.

CDR3 nucleotides: TGTGCCAGCAGCCACGACAGGGGAGGCTACACCTTC. Residues: CASSHDRGGYTF. The V call is TRBV6-6, the J call TRBJ1-2, with 8 nucleotides matching TRBD1. Germline V gives CDR1 MNHNY, CDR2 SVGAGI (reference sequence). Unmatched junction bases numbered 5, after V lost 6 bases and J lost 8 bases. This CDR3 has 12 amino acids.